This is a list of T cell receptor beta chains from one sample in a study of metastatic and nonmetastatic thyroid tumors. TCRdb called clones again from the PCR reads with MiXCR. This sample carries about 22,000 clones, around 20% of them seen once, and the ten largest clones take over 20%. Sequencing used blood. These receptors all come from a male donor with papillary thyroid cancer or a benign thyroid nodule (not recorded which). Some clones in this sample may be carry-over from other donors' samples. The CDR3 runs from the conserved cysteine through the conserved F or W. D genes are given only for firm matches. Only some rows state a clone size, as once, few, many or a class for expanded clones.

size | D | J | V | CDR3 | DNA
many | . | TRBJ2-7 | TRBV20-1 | CSARDQQGYEQYF | TGCAGTGCTAGAGATCAACAGGGCTACGAGCAGTACTTC
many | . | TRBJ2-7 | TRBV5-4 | CASSLGQPIYEQYF | TGTGCCAGCAGCTTGGGGCAGCCGATCTACGAGCAGTACTTC
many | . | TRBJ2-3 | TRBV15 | CATSRAGSPTDTQYF | TGTGCCACCAGCAGAGCCGGGTCCCCCACAGATACGCAGTATTTT
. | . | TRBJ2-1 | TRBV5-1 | CASSLAEGPYNEQFF | TGCGCCAGCAGCTTGGCCGAGGGCCCCTACAATGAGCAGTTCTTC
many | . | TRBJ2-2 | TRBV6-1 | CASTQDGTGELFF | TGTGCCAGCACTCAAGACGGGACCGGGGAGCTGTTTTTT
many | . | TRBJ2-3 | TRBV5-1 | CASRPFSTDTQYF | TGCGCCAGCAGACCTTTCTCCACAGATACGCAGTATTTT
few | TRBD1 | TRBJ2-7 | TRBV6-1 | CASDRTGLYEQYF | TGTGCCAGCGACAGGACAGGGCTCTACGAGCAGTACTTC
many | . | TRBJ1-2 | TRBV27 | CASSSDPTVWGYTF | TGTGCCAGCAGTTCAGACCCGACAGTTTGGGGCTACACCTTC
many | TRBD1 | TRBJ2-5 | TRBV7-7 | CASSLGTGGQETQYF | TGTGCTAGCAGCTTAGGGACAGGGGGCCAAGAGACCCAGTACTTC
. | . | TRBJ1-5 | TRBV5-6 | CASSLYGGGNQPQHF | TGTGCCAGCAGCTTGTATGGTGGAGGCAATCAGCCCCAGCATTTT
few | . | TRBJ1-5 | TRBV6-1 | CATRGGAYSNQPQHF | TGTGCCACCCGGGGGGGTGCCTATAGCAATCAGCCCCAGCATTTT
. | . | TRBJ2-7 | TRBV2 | CASSEASRVTYEQYF | TGTGCCAGCAGTGAAGCGAGCAGGGTCACCTACGAGCAGTACTTC
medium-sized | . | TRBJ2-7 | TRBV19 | CASSIDGGYEQYF | TGTGCCAGTAGTATAGATGGTGGATACGAGCAGTACTTC
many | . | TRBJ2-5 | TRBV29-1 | CSVGDIYGETQYF | TGCAGCGTTGGGGACATTTATGGGGAGACCCAGTACTTC
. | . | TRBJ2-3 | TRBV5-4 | CASSSPFSGPGNTQYF | TGTGCCAGCAGCTCCCCCTTTAGTGGGCCGGGGAATACGCAGTATTTT